These 25 T cell receptor beta chains were sequenced from one sample in a study of blood T cell repertoires in COVID-19 (dated by TCRdb to 2020 to 2022). The library was obtained by the immunoSEQ multiplex PCR assay. The table comes from immuneACCESS by way of TCRdb, which keeps in-frame sequences with V and J called. Part of the clones is missing from these tables; in studies checked, under half for an unresolved V gene and the rest for unknown reasons. The sample contains approximately 71,000 clones, 88% of them found a single time. About 4.6% of the sample is taken by the ten largest. Sequencing used peripheral blood. These receptors were obtained from a human donor in a cohort sampled during active COVID-19.

The chain couples TRBV7-2 to TRBJ2-2, with a weak D call TRBD2 (5 bases). V lost 1 base, J lost 7 bases, and 13 bases lay in between. The CDR3 extends over 15 amino acids. Germline CDR1 is SGHTA and CDR2 is FQGNSA. CDR3 loop: CASSLGVSRGGELFF. Here the CDR3 DNA reads TGTGCCAGCAGCTTAGGAGTTAGCCGGGGCGGGGAGCTGTTTTTT. Based on the CDR3 plus reference TRBV7-2 and TRBJ2-2, the full variable domain is GAGVSQSPSNKVTEKGKDVELRCDPISGHTALYWYRQSLGQGLEFLIYFQGNSAPDKSGLPSDRFSAERTGGSVSTLTIQRTQQEDSAVYLCASSLGVSRGGELFFGEGSRLTVL.

The chain uses TRBV11-2 and TRBJ2-3; 10 positions match TRBD2. Germline CDR1 reads SGHAT; CDR2 reads FQNNGV. This CDR3 spans 15 amino acids. Trimming took 1 base from V and 6 from J; bases not matched to a gene: 4. The CDR3 DNA follows: TGTGCCAGCAGCTTAGGTCTAGCGGGAGACGATACGCAGTATTTT. Translating gives CASSLGLAGDDTQYF.

The chain carries TRBV6-5 and TRBJ1-3; D may be TRBD1 (5 bases). V gave up 7 bases and J gave up 1 base, with 8 bases separating them. The CDR3 loop spans 13 amino acids. Per the germline V gene, CDR1 is MNHEY and CDR2 is SVGAGI. The CDR3 loop is CASTGDSGNTIYF. The CDR3 nucleotides are TGTGCCAGCACGGGGGATTCTGGAAACACCATATATTTT.

The rearrangement links TRBV5-6 to TRBJ1-5; D unresolved. From germline, CDR1 is SGHDT and CDR2 YYEEEE. V lost 0 bases to trimming and J lost 5 bases, with 12 bases between them. The CDR3 is 15 residues long. The DNA of the CDR3 is TGTGCCAGCAGCTTGGATGGAGGGTATGATCAGCCCCAGCATTTT. The encoded protein is CASSLDGGYDQPQHF.

The chain uses TRBV5-1 and TRBJ1-1, with no clear D. This CDR3 is built from 13 residues. The germline gives CDR1 SGHRS, CDR2 YFSETQ. Trimming left V 3 bases short and J 3 bases short, with 9 bases between. This chain's CDR3 is CASSSIPDTEAFF. The CDR3 nucleotides are TGCGCCAGCAGCTCCATACCGGACACTGAAGCTTTCTTT.

The chain combines TRBV7-9 with TRBJ1-4, with 8 nucleotides matching TRBD1. This CDR3 has 16 amino acids. V lost 6 bases and J lost 2; bases outside the gene matches: 8. The germline CDR1 and CDR2 sequences are SEHNR and FQNEAQ (reference sequence). The CDR3 region is CASSGQGAGTNEKLFF. CDR3 nucleotides: TGTGCCAGCAGTGGGCAGGGGGCAGGGACTAATGAAAAACTGTTTTTT.

The rearrangement links TRBV10-3 to TRBJ2-2; possibly TRBD2 for D (6 bases). Germline V gene data show CDR1 as ENHRY and CDR2 as SYGVKD. V dropped 9 bases and J dropped 1 base, with 12 bases sitting between them. This CDR3 region has 14 residues. The CDR3 spells CAMTWGLNTGELFF. CDR3 in DNA: TGTGCCATGACTTGGGGACTGAACACCGGGGAGCTGTTTTTT.

The chain carries TRBV29-1 and TRBJ1-1; D is possibly TRBD1 (6 bases). Trimming removed 7 bases at V and 10 bases at J, with 16 bases between. CDR1 and CDR2 from the germline V gene are SQVTM and ANQGSEA. The CDR3 consists of 11 residues. The CDR3 coding sequence is TGCAGCGAGGCCTCTGGGGGGGCAGCTTTCTTT. Residues: CSEASGGAAFF.

The rearrangement uses TRBV10-3 and TRBJ2-5, with 7 bases identical to TRBD1. Trimming at V came to 0 bases and at J to 6 bases, leaving 4 bases not matched to a gene. The CDR3 has 14 amino acids. Germline CDR1 is ENHRY and CDR2 is SYGVKD. As DNA, the CDR3 is TGTGCCATCAGTGAGTCGACAGGGACGCAGACCCAGTACTTC. Protein product: CAISESTGTQTQYF.

This clone has only a few counts. The chain couples TRBV19 to TRBJ2-7; 9 nucleotides match TRBD1. Trimming at V came to 5 bases and at J to 5 bases, leaving 4 bases not matched to a gene. This CDR3 comprises 13 residues. Germline V CDR1 and CDR2: LNHDA, SQIVND (reference sequence). The CDR3, as DNA: TGTGCCAGTAGTTCCCGGGACAGGGACGAGCAGTACTTC. Translated: CASSSRDRDEQYF.

The V and J genes are TRBV10-3 and TRBJ2-7; 9 bases agree with TRBD1. CDR1 is ENHRY, CDR2 SYGVKD, per germline. V lost 9 bases, J lost 4 bases, and 10 bases stayed unmatched. The CDR3 is 14 amino acids. The CDR3 here is CAISSGQGKYEQYF. For the CDR3, the DNA is TGTGCCATTTCGTCCGGACAGGGGAAATACGAGCAGTACTTC.

CDR3 loop: CASIAGAGNTEAFF. CDR3 bases: TGTGCCAGTATTGCGGGGGCGGGGAACACTGAAGCTTTCTTT. The chain has TRBV19 and TRBJ1-1; D might be TRBD1 (6 bases). This CDR3 spans 14 amino acids. V lost 7 bases, J lost 1 base, and 13 bases lay in between. Germline assignment: CDR1 LNHDA and CDR2 SQIVND (reference sequence).

The chain is built from TRBV5-1 and TRBJ2-7; 7 bases align to TRBD1. CDR3 length equals 13 residues. The germline V gene has CDR1 SGHRS and CDR2 YFSETQ. V gave up 3 bases and J gave up 3 bases; unmatched junction bases: 3. The CDR3 reads CASSSRDSYEQYF. The CDR3 region has the DNA TGCGCCAGCAGCTCCCGGGACAGCTACGAGCAGTACTTC.

This chain connects TRBV28 to TRBJ2-7; D gene unclear. The length of the CDR3 is 12 residues. V lost 4 bases, J lost 5 bases, and 9 bases lay in between. CDR1 MDHEN and CDR2 SYDVKM come from the germline V gene. CDR3 in amino acids: CASSSYSHEQYF. The CDR3, as DNA: TGTGCCAGCAGTTCCTATAGCCACGAGCAGTACTTC.

The table lists this clone with a count of one. The rearrangement links TRBV28 to TRBJ2-3; the match to TRBD1 covers 9 bases. This CDR3 is 15 amino acids long. Germline V gives CDR1 MDHEN, CDR2 SYDVKM. V shed 6 bases, J shed 5 bases, and the junction held 9 bases outside the gene matches. In DNA form, the CDR3 reads TGTGCCAGCAGCCCGGGACAGGGTTTTGAAGATACGCAGTATTTT. Protein product: CASSPGQGFEDTQYF. The full variable domain, its missing parts supplied by reference TRBV28 and TRBJ2-3, is DVKVTQSSRYLVKRTGEKVFLECVQDMDHENMFWYRQDPGLGLRLIYFSYDVKMKEKGDIPEGYSVSREKKERFSLILESASTNQTSMYLCASSPGQGFEDTQYFGPGTRLTVL.

V is TRBV19 and J is TRBJ2-1; 7 bases are a match to TRBD1. V lost 7 bases to trimming and J lost 7 bases; unmatched junction nucleotides: 7. The CDR3 has 13 residues. Germline assignment: CDR1 LNHDA and CDR2 SQIVND (reference sequence). As DNA, the CDR3 is TGTGCCAGTAATGAGGGGGCAAGGAATGAGCAGTTCTTC. Translation: CASNEGARNEQFF.

The chain carries TRBV11-2 and TRBJ2-1; D perhaps matches TRBD2 (6 bases). Trimming took 5 bases from V and 2 from J, leaving 16 bases between them. Germline V gene lookup returns CDR1 SGHAT and CDR2 FQNNGV. The CDR3 extends over 16 amino acids. The CDR3 sequence: CASSNPRDSTYNEQFF. The CDR3 region has the DNA TGTGCCAGCAGCAACCCCCGGGACTCAACCTACAATGAGCAGTTCTTC.

This chain joins TRBV6-5 and TRBJ2-1, with TRBD2 matching over 8 bases. Trimming cost V 8 bases and J 4 bases; bases outside gene matches: 10. From germline, CDR1 is MNHEY and CDR2 SVGAGI. This CDR3 is 15 amino acids long. The CDR3 spells CASGSGTRAYNEQFF. Written as DNA, the CDR3 is TGTGCCAGCGGATCCGGGACTAGGGCTTACAATGAGCAGTTCTTC.

The rearrangement uses TRBV6-6 and TRBJ1-5; TRBD1 matches at 10 bases. The CDR3 consists of 15 residues. Unmatched junction bases numbered 9, after V lost 2 bases and J lost 11 bases. Per the germline V gene, CDR1 is MNHNY and CDR2 is SVGAGI (reference sequence). For the CDR3, the DNA is TGTGCCAGCAGTTACAGTGGGCAGGGGACAGGGGCCCAGCATTTT. It specifies CASSYSGQGTGAQHF.

V gene TRBV15 combines with J gene TRBJ1-1; a possible D gene is TRBD1 (6 bases). Trimming took 5 bases from V and 5 from J, leaving 15 bases between them. The CDR3 spans 14 residues. Germline V gene sequence: CDR1 LNHNV, CDR2 YYDKDF (reference sequence). The DNA of the CDR3 is TGTGCCACCAGCGCCCACAGGGACGGTACTGAAGCTTTCTTT. Amino acid sequence: CATSAHRDGTEAFF.

The chain links TRBV19 to TRBJ2-7; TRBD2 matches at 15 bases. V trimming: 4 bases; J trimming: 7 bases; junction bases outside the gene matches: 29. This CDR3 has 23 amino acids. In germline, CDR1 is LNHDA, CDR2 SQIVND (reference sequence). CDR3 DNA sequence: TGTGCCAGTAGTACAAGCGGACAGGCTCGTTGGACTAGCGGGAGGGCCTGGATGGGGGAGCAGTACTTC. It specifies CASSTSGQARWTSGRAWMGEQYF.

Concerning this clone itself: This CDR3 is also generated by other DNA sequences in the sample. The chain recombines TRBV19 with TRBJ1-1; 8 nucleotides agree with TRBD1. Germline V gene data show CDR1 as LNHDA and CDR2 as SQIVND (reference sequence). Trimming at V came to 9 bases and at J to 5 bases, leaving 2 bases not matched to a gene. The CDR3 loop spans 11 amino acids. The CDR3 region is CASRTGTEAFF. The CDR3 DNA sequence: TGTGCCAGCAGGACAGGGACTGAAGCTTTCTTT.

The chain couples TRBV6-4 to TRBJ2-1, with 10 bases matching TRBD2. Germline V gene data show CDR1 as MRHNA and CDR2 as SNTAGT. The CDR3 contains 13 residues. Trimming at V came to 5 bases and at J to 5 bases, leaving 0 bases not matched to a gene. CDR3: CASSTSGNNEQFF. For the CDR3, the DNA is TGTGCCAGCAGTACTAGCGGGAACAATGAGCAGTTCTTC.

A single count supports this clone. The rearrangement links TRBV6-5 to TRBJ1-2; D remains unclear. The germline gives CDR1 MNHEY, CDR2 SVGAGI. The CDR3 runs 15 residues. V was pared by 2 bases and J by 2 bases, with 12 bases between. The CDR3 DNA reads as TGTGCCAGCAGTTACCGAGGAGAGTCAAACTATGGCTACACCTTC. Protein product: CASSYRGESNYGYTF.

The DNA for the CDR3 is TGCGCCAGCACCACTCAAGGGCAGGGGGCGGGCGGGGCCAACGTCCTGACTTTC. Residues: CASTTQGQGAGGANVLTF. This chain uses TRBV5-1 with TRBJ2-6; the match to TRBD1 covers 8 bases. This CDR3 contains 18 residues. V lost 6 bases to trimming and J lost 4 bases; unmatched junction nucleotides: 15. Germline CDR1 SGHRS, CDR2 YFSETQ.